This T cell receptor beta chain was captured by sequencing in a study of cytomegalovirus exposure and HLA in healthy donors. In the PCR, 60 Vbeta and 13 Jbeta primers were used. Original processing notes: Around 9.9 million shared chains were among the approximately 87 million unique TCR beta chains that a later analysis counted. This table comes from immunoSEQ multiplex PCR, and its TCRdb copy is limited to in-frame clones, with some not included. The V and J calls and clone size come from that table; D and trimming were worked out from the DNA. The table lists around 180,000 clones, roughly 80% of them singletons. As concerns this clone: Its target is unknown.

Whole-study findings and limits: The study recorded fewer than 200 TCR beta chains that were cytomegalovirus-associated. Several of the most significant clusters were apparently associated with common viral pathogens in a later analysis.

Between the trimmed V and J ends, which lost 1 base and 7 bases, there was a span of 8 bases. This CDR3 spans 12 amino acids. Germline assignment: CDR1 MGHDK and CDR2 SYGVNS. The material sequenced was PBMCs. The J gene is TRBJ2-7, the V gene TRBV25-1; D remains ambiguous. The sequence was obtained from a woman between 45 and 60 years old in good health and CMV-seropositive. CDR3 bases: TGTGCCAGCAGTGAATTCAGTTCGGAGCAGTACTTC. As protein: CASSEFSSEQYF.